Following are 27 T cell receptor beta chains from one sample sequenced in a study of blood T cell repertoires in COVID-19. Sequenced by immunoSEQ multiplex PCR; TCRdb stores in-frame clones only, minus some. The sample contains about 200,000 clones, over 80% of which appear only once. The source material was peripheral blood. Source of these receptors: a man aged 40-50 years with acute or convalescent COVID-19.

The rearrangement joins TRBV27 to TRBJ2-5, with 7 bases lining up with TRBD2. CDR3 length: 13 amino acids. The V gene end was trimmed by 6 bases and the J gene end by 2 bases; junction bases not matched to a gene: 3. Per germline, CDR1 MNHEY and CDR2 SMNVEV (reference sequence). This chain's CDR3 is CASRVSGQETQYF. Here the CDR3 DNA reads TGTGCCAGCAGGGTTAGCGGGCAAGAGACCCAGTACTTC.

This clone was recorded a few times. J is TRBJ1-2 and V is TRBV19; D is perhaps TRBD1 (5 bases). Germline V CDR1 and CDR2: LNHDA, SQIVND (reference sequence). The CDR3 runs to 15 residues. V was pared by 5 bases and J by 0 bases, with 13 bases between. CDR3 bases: TGTGCCAGTAGTCCGGGGACTCCAGCTAACTATGGCTACACCTTC. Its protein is CASSPGTPANYGYTF.

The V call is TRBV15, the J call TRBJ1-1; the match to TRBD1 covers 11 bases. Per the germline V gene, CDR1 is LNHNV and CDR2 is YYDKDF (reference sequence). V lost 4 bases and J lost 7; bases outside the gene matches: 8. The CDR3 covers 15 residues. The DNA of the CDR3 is TGTGCCACCAGCAAGGACAGGGGGCAAGGGGGTGAAGCTTTCTTT. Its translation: CATSKDRGQGGEAFF. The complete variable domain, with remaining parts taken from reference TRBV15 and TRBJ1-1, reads DAMVIQNPRYQVTQFGKPVTLSCSQTLNHNVMYWYQQKSSQAPKLLFHYYDKDFNNEADTPDNFQSRRPNTSFCFLDIRSPGLGDTAMYLCATSKDRGQGGEAFFGQGTRLTVV.

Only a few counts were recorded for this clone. CDR3 residues: CASSPFPAGGYNEQFF. Here the CDR3 DNA reads TGTGCCAGCTCACCTTTTCCTGCGGGGGGCTACAATGAGCAGTTCTTC. V gene TRBV18 combines with J gene TRBJ2-1; 8 nucleotides agree with TRBD2. Germline CDR1 and CDR2: KGHSH and LQKENI. V lost 3 bases and J lost 3; bases outside the gene matches: 7. This CDR3 spans 16 amino acids.

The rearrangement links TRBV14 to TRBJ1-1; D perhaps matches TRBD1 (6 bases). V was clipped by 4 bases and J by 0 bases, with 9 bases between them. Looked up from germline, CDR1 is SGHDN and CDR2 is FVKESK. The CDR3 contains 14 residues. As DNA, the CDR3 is TGTGCCAGCAGCCCGGGACATATGAACACTGAAGCTTTCTTT. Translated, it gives CASSPGHMNTEAFF. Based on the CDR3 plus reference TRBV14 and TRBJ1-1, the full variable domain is EAGVTQFPSHSVIEKGQTVTLRCDPISGHDNLYWYRRVMGKEIKFLLHFVKESKQDESGMPNNRFLAERTGGTYSTLKVQPAELEDSGVYFCASSPGHMNTEAFFGQGTRLTVV.

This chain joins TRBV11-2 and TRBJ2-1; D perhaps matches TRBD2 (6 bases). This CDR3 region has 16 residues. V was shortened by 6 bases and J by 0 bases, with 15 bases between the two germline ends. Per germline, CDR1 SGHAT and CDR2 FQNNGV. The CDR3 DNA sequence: TGTGCCAGCAGACTTTCCTCCGGGAGCTCCTACAATGAGCAGTTCTTC. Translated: CASRLSSGSSYNEQFF.

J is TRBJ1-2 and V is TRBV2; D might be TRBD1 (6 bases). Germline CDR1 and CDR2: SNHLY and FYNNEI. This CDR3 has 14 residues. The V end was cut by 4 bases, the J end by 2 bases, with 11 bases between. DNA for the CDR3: TGTGCCAGCAGTGGTAATACAGGGAACTATGGCTACACCTTC. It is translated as CASSGNTGNYGYTF.

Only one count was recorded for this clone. The CDR3 coding sequence is TGTGCCAGCAGCCCGACCAGGGACTCCTATGGCTACACCTTC. This gives the protein CASSPTRDSYGYTF. The chain has TRBV7-8 and TRBJ1-2, with a weak D call TRBD1 (5 bases). Germline V gene data show CDR1 as SGHVS and CDR2 as FQNEAQ. V lost 5 bases and J lost 4, with 14 bases in between. The CDR3 runs to 14 residues.

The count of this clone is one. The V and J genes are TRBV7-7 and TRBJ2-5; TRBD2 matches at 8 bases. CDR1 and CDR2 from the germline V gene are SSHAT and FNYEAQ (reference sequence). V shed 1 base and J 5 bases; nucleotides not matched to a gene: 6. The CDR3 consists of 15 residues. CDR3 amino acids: CASSLEASGLETQYF. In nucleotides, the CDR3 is TGTGCCAGCAGCTTAGAGGCTAGCGGGCTTGAGACCCAGTACTTC.

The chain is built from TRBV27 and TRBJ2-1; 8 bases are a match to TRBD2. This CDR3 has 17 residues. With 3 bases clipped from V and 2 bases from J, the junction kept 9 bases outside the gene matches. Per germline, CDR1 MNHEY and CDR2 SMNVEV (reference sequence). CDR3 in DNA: TGTGCCAGCAGTTTTACGGCGGGAGGTCTCCCCTACAATGAGCAGTTCTTC. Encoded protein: CASSFTAGGLPYNEQFF.

The CDR3 sequence: CASSLSLMGRVYGYTF. The CDR3 DNA sequence: TGTGCCAGCAGCCTGAGTTTGATGGGCAGGGTGTATGGCTACACCTTC. The chain recombines TRBV5-5 with TRBJ1-2; the D gene is possibly TRBD1 (5 bases). The CDR3 extends over 16 amino acids. CDR1 and CDR2 from the germline V gene are SGHKS and YYEKEE (reference sequence). Trimming took off 4 bases at V and 5 bases at J, with 21 bases between the two ends.

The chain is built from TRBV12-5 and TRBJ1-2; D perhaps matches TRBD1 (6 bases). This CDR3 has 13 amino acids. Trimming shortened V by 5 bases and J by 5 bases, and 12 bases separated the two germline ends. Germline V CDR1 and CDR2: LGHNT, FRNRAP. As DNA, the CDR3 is TGTGCTAGTGGTACAGGGCTCGGGTATGGCTACACCTTC. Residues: CASGTGLGYGYTF.

This CDR3 reads CASSPWPGDPETQYF. As DNA, the CDR3 is TGTGCCAGCAGCCCTTGGCCGGGAGATCCAGAGACCCAGTACTTC. The chain combines TRBV13 with TRBJ2-5; possibly TRBD2 for D (6 bases). There are 15 residues in the CDR3. Germline values: CDR1 PRHDT, CDR2 FYEKMQ (reference sequence). V lost 5 bases, J lost 4 bases, and 17 bases lay in between.

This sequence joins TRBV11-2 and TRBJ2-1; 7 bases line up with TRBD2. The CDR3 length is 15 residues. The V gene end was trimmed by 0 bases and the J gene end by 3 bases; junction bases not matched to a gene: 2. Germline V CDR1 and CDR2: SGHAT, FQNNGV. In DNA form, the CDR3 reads TGTGCCAGCAGCTTAGAGGGGGGGGACTACAATGAGCAGTTCTTC. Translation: CASSLEGGDYNEQFF.

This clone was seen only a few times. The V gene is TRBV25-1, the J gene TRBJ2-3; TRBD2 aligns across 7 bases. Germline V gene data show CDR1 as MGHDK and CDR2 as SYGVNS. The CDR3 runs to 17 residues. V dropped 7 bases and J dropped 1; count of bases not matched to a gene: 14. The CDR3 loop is CASISCGRFVRTDTQYF. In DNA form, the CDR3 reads TGTGCCAGCATCAGCTGCGGGAGATTCGTTCGCACAGATACGCAGTATTTT.

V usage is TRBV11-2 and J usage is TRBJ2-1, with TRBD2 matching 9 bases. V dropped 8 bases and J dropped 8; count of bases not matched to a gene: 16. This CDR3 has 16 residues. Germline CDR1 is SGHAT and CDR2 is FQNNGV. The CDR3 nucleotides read TGTGCCAGCGGAACATTTACCGGGACTAGCAGGGATGAGCAGTTCTTC. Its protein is CASGTFTGTSRDEQFF.

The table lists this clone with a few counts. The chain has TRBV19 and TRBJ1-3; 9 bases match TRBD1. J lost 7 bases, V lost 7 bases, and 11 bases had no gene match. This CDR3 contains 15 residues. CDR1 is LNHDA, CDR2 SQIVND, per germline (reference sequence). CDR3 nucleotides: TGTGCCAGTACCCGAGGGGGACAGGGAGTGAACACCATATATTTT. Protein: CASTRGGQGVNTIYF.

CDR3 sequence: CASSQEQGWAEAFF. CDR3 DNA: TGCGCCAGCAGCCAAGAACAGGGGTGGGCTGAAGCTTTCTTT. The chain couples TRBV4-1 to TRBJ1-1; the match to TRBD1 covers 7 bases. Trimming at V came to 0 bases and at J to 6 bases, leaving 4 bases not matched to a gene. Germline V gene data show CDR1 as MGHRA and CDR2 as YSYEKL. The CDR3 runs 14 residues.

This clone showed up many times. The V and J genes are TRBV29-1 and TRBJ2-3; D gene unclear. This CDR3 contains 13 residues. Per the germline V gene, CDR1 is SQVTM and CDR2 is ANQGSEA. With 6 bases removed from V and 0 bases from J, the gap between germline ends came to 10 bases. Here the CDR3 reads CSVSLWSTDTQYF. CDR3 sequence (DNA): TGCAGCGTGAGCCTTTGGAGCACAGATACGCAGTATTTT.

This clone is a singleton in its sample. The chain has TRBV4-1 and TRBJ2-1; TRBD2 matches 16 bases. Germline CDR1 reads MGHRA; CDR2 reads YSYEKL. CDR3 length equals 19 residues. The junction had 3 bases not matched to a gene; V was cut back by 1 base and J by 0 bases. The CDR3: CASSQGGLAGGSSYNEQFF. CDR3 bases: TGCGCCAGCAGCCAAGGGGGACTAGCGGGAGGGAGCTCCTACAATGAGCAGTTCTTC.

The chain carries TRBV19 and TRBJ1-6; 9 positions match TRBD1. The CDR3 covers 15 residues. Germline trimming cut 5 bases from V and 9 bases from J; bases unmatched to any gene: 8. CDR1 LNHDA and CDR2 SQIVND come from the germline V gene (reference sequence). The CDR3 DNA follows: TGTGCCAGTAGTTCCCGGGACAGGGACGGTTCACCCCTCCACTTT. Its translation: CASSSRDRDGSPLHF.

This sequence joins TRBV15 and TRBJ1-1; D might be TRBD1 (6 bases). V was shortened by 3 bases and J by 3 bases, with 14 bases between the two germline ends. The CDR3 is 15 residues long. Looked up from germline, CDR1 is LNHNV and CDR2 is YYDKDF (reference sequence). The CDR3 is CATSRRAGAYTEAFF. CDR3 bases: TGTGCCACCAGCAGGAGGGCAGGGGCGTACACTGAAGCTTTCTTT.

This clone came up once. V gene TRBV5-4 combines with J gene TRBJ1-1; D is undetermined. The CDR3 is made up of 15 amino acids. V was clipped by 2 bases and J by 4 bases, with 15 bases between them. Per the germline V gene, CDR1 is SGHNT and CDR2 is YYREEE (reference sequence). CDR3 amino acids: CASSFSRGLVTEAFF. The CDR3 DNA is TGTGCCAGCAGCTTTAGTAGAGGGCTGGTCACTGAAGCTTTCTTT. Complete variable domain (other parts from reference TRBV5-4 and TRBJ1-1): ETGVTQSPTHLIKTRGQQVTLRCSSQSGHNTVSWYQQALGQGPQFIFQYYREEENGRGNFPPRFSGLQFPNYSSELNVNALELDDSALYLCASSFSRGLVTEAFFGQGTRLTVV.

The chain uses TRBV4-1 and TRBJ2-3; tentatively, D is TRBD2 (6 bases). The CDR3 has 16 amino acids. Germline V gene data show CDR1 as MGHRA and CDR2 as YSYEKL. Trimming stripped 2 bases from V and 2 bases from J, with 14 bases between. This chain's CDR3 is CASSQLTGAATDTQYF. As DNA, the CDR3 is TGCGCCAGCAGCCAACTTACGGGAGCAGCCACAGATACGCAGTATTTT.

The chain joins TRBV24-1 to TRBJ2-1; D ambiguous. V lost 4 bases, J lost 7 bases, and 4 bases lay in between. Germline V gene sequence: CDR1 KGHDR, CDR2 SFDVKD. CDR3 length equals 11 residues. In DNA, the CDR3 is TGTGCCACCAGTGACTCGAATGAGCAGTTCTTC. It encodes CATSDSNEQFF.

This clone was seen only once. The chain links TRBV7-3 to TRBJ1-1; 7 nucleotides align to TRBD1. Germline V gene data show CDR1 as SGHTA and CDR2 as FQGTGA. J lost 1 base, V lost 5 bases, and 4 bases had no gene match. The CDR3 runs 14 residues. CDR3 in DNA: TGTGCCAGCAGCGACCAGGGGGGGAACACTGAAGCTTTCTTT. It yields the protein CASSDQGGNTEAFF.

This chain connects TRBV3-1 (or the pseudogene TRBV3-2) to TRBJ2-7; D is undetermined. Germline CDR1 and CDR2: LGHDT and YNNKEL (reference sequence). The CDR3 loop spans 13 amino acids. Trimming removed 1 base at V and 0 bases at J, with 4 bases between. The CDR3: CASSQVSSYEQYF. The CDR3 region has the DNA TGTGCCAGCAGCCAAGTTAGCTCCTACGAGCAGTACTTC.